These T cell receptor beta chains were read from a single sample in a study of cytomegalovirus exposure and HLA in healthy donors. Clones were sequenced by immunoSEQ multiplex PCR, and TCRdb holds only the in-frame ones, with some missing. The profile shows 200,000 to 250,000 clones, around 80% of them singletons. Material: PBMCs. The source of these receptors is a boy aged 2 to 9 in good health and CMV-seronegative. CDR3s include the opening cysteine and the closing phenylalanine or tryptophan. The order of the fields is CDR3 protein, CDR3 DNA, clone size, V gene, D gene, J gene. The D gene is left open where the match is weak. Clone size is stated in some rows and not others, as once, few, many or a class when expanded.

CDR3 protein: CASSPIAGGQETQYF
CDR3 DNA: TGTGCCAGCAGCCCAATAGCGGGGGGACAAGAGACCCAGTACTTC
clone size: .
V gene: TRBV4-2
D gene: TRBD2
J gene: TRBJ2-5

CDR3 protein: CASSVEATANYGYTF
CDR3 DNA: TGTGCCAGCAGCGTAGAGGCTACAGCTAACTATGGCTACACCTTC
clone size: .
V gene: TRBV9
D gene: .
J gene: TRBJ1-2

CDR3 protein: CASSLSGNRGEQYF
CDR3 DNA: TGTGCCAGCAGCTTATCGGGGAATCGGGGCGAGCAGTACTTC
clone size: once
V gene: TRBV7-9
D gene: .
J gene: TRBJ2-7

CDR3 protein: CASSDGGAFDYGYTF
CDR3 DNA: TGTGCCAGCAGTGATGGGGGGGCATTCGACTATGGCTACACCTTC
clone size: .
V gene: TRBV2
D gene: .
J gene: TRBJ1-2

CDR3 protein: CASVQGAVGTGELFF
CDR3 DNA: TGTGCCAGCGTACAGGGGGCAGTGGGCACCGGGGAGCTGTTTTTT
clone size: .
V gene: TRBV6-1
D gene: TRBD1
J gene: TRBJ2-2

CDR3 protein: CASSYRRYQETQYF
CDR3 DNA: TGTGCCAGCAGTTACCGGCGGTACCAAGAGACCCAGTACTTC
clone size: .
V gene: TRBV6-5
D gene: .
J gene: TRBJ2-5

CDR3 protein: CANTKQGGPLHF
CDR3 DNA: TGTGCCAACACCAAACAGGGGGGGCCCCTCCACTTT
clone size: .
V gene: TRBV6-5
D gene: TRBD1
J gene: TRBJ1-6

CDR3 protein: CASSLGAGAEMNTEAFF
CDR3 DNA: TGTGCCAGCAGCTTGGGGGCAGGGGCGGAAATGAACACTGAAGCTTTCTTT
clone size: once
V gene: TRBV5-4
D gene: .
J gene: TRBJ1-1

CDR3 protein: CAWTTVDTQYF
CDR3 DNA: TGTGCCTGGACTACAGTAGATACGCAGTATTTT
clone size: .
V gene: TRBV30
D gene: .
J gene: TRBJ2-3

CDR3 protein: CASSPRVASTDTQYF
CDR3 DNA: TGTGCCAGCAGTCCCCGGGTGGCTAGCACAGATACGCAGTATTTT
clone size: .
V gene: TRBV27
D gene: .
J gene: TRBJ2-3

CDR3 protein: CASRLRDSSGNTIYF
CDR3 DNA: TGTGCCAGCAGGTTGCGGGACAGCTCTGGAAACACCATATATTTT
clone size: .
V gene: TRBV6-5
D gene: TRBD1
J gene: TRBJ1-3

CDR3 protein: CASSLSGLAGGQGETQYF
CDR3 DNA: TGTGCCAGCAGCTTATCTGGACTAGCGGGGGGCCAGGGAGAGACCCAGTACTTC
clone size: .
V gene: TRBV13
D gene: TRBD2
J gene: TRBJ2-5

CDR3 protein: CASSLEQNYGYTF
CDR3 DNA: TGCGCCAGCAGCTTGGAACAGAACTATGGCTACACCTTC
clone size: once
V gene: TRBV5-1
D gene: .
J gene: TRBJ1-2

CDR3 protein: CASSLQGAFTGNTIYF
CDR3 DNA: TGTGCCAGCAGCTTACAGGGGGCGTTTACTGGAAACACCATATATTTT
clone size: .
V gene: TRBV11-2
D gene: TRBD1
J gene: TRBJ1-3

CDR3 protein: CSSSSGGAGSGSNTEAFF
CDR3 DNA: TGTTCCAGCAGCTCTGGGGGCGCTGGGTCTGGGTCGAACACTGAAGCTTTCTTT
clone size: .
V gene: TRBV7-9
D gene: .
J gene: TRBJ1-1

CDR3 protein: CASSLVSNEQFF
CDR3 DNA: TGTGCCAGCAGCTTGGTTTCAAATGAGCAGTTCTTC
clone size: few
V gene: TRBV5-4
D gene: .
J gene: TRBJ2-1

CDR3 protein: CASRPGTGDTGELFF
CDR3 DNA: TGTGCCAGCAGGCCCGGGACAGGGGACACCGGGGAGCTGTTTTTT
clone size: .
V gene: TRBV5-4
D gene: TRBD1
J gene: TRBJ2-2

CDR3 protein: CASSHTGSQETQYF
CDR3 DNA: TGCGCCAGCAGCCATACAGGAAGCCAAGAGACCCAGTACTTC
clone size: .
V gene: TRBV4-1
D gene: .
J gene: TRBJ2-5

CDR3 protein: CASSLNSGNQPQHF
CDR3 DNA: TGTGCCAGCAGCCTTAATTCAGGGAATCAGCCCCAGCATTTT
clone size: .
V gene: TRBV5-5
D gene: .
J gene: TRBJ1-5

CDR3 protein: CASSPYLGEQYF
CDR3 DNA: TGTGCCAGCAGCCCATATCTAGGCGAGCAGTACTTC
clone size: .
V gene: TRBV5-4
D gene: .
J gene: TRBJ2-7

CDR3 protein: CATSRVGGGLTEAFF
CDR3 DNA: TGTGCCACCAGCAGAGTAGGGGGCGGTCTCACTGAAGCTTTCTTT
clone size: .
V gene: TRBV15
D gene: TRBD1
J gene: TRBJ1-1

CDR3 protein: CASSVAVWAGGSDTQYF
CDR3 DNA: TGTGCCAGCAGCGTAGCAGTATGGGCGGGGGGTTCAGATACGCAGTATTTT
clone size: once
V gene: TRBV9
D gene: TRBD2
J gene: TRBJ2-3

CDR3 protein: CASSFTTGTKNIQYF
CDR3 DNA: TGTGCCAGCAGCTTTACAACCGGGACTAAAAACATTCAGTACTTC
clone size: few
V gene: TRBV11-2
D gene: .
J gene: TRBJ2-4

CDR3 protein: CASTVALNTGELFF
CDR3 DNA: TGTGCCAGCACTGTGGCATTAAACACCGGGGAGCTGTTTTTT
clone size: .
V gene: TRBV6-5
D gene: .
J gene: TRBJ2-2

CDR3 protein: CASSLGAGGSYEQYF
CDR3 DNA: TGTGCCAGCAGTTTAGGAGCAGGGGGGAGCTACGAGCAGTACTTC
clone size: .
V gene: TRBV27
D gene: .
J gene: TRBJ2-7

CDR3 protein: CASSPTGGRQETQYF
CDR3 DNA: TGTGCCAGTAGTCCGACAGGGGGTAGACAAGAGACCCAGTACTTC
clone size: once
V gene: TRBV19
D gene: TRBD1
J gene: TRBJ2-5

CDR3 protein: CASSRNRDRVGYTF
CDR3 DNA: TGTGCCAGCAGCCGGAACCGGGACAGGGTTGGCTACACCTTC
clone size: .
V gene: TRBV14
D gene: TRBD1
J gene: TRBJ1-2

CDR3 protein: CASSYRPHQTDNYGYTF
CDR3 DNA: TGTGCCAGCAGTTACCGACCTCACCAGACAGACAACTATGGCTACACCTTC
clone size: .
V gene: TRBV27
D gene: .
J gene: TRBJ1-2

CDR3 protein: CASSFFTITNEKLFF
CDR3 DNA: TGTGCCAGCAGCTTTTTCACTATAACTAATGAAAAACTGTTTTTT
clone size: .
V gene: TRBV7-8
D gene: .
J gene: TRBJ1-4

CDR3 protein: CASSLDRGIANEKLFF
CDR3 DNA: TGTGCCAGCAGCTTGGACAGGGGGATCGCTAATGAAAAACTGTTTTTT
clone size: .
V gene: TRBV5-5
D gene: TRBD1
J gene: TRBJ1-4

CDR3 protein: CQSGMVGELFF
CDR3 DNA: TGTCAAAGCGGGATGGTGGGGGAGCTGTTTTTT
clone size: .
V gene: TRBV7-9
D gene: TRBD2
J gene: TRBJ2-2

CDR3 protein: CASSDGHQGGTDTQYF
CDR3 DNA: TGTGCCAGCAGCGACGGGCACCAGGGTGGAACAGATACGCAGTATTTT
clone size: once
V gene: TRBV7-9
D gene: .
J gene: TRBJ2-3